This entry lists 2 T cell receptor beta chains sequenced from one sample in a study of vaccination effects on CD4 cells after COVID-19. ViraFEST expansion of antigen-specific CD4+ T cells with viral peptide pools preceded sequencing. The culture ran for less than 12 days, and then CD4+ T cells were isolated. The assay was immunoSEQ multiplex PCR, and TCRdb's table has in-frame clones only and misses some. Of tens of thousands of clones in the sample, around four fifths were seen once. Antigen specificity for these receptors is unknown. Sequencing was performed on CD4+ T cells from PBMCs cultured with HCoV-229E spike peptides, taken before COVID-19 vaccination. The receptors stem from a human donor who received a COVID-19 vaccine.

The chain combines TRBV24-1 with TRBJ1-5, with 7 bases fitting TRBD1. CDR3 length: 14 amino acids. CDR1 is KGHDR, CDR2 SFDVKD, per germline. V gave up 5 bases and J gave up 11 bases; unmatched junction bases: 11. This chain's CDR3 is CATSGGTDGEAQHF. In DNA, the CDR3 is TGTGCCACCAGTGGGGGGACAGACGGGGAGGCCCAGCATTTT.

J is TRBJ2-5 and V is TRBV5-1; D not certain. Trimming cost V 3 bases and J 5 bases, with 11 bases left between them. Germline V gene data show CDR1 as SGHRS and CDR2 as YFSETQ. This CDR3 is built from 13 residues. The CDR3 DNA is TGCGCCAGCAGCTCCCGGGCCCAGGAGACCCAGTACTTC. Its protein is CASSSRAQETQYF.